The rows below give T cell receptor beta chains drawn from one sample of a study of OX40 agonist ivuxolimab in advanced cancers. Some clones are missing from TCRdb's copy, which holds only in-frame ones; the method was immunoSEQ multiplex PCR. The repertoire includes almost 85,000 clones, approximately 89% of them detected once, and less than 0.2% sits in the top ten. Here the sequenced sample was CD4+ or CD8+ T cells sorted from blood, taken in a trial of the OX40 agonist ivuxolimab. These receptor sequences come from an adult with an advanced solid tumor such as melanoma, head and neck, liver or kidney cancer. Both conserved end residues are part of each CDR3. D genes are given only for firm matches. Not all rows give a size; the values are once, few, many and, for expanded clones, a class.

TGTGCCAGCAGCTTAGACAGGACCTATGGCTACACCTTC | CASSLDRTYGYTF | . | TRBV5-6 | . | TRBJ1-2 | 13
TGCAGCGTTCGGGGGGACACTGAAGCTTTCTTT | CSVRGDTEAFF | . | TRBV29-1 | . | TRBJ1-1 | 11
TGTGCCTGGTCGCCGGGACTGTACACCGGGGAGCTGTTTTTT | CAWSPGLYTGELFF | once | TRBV30 | . | TRBJ2-2 | 14
TGCGCCAGTACCAGGGGCGATAACACTGAAGCTTTCTTT | CASTRGDNTEAFF | . | TRBV5-1 | . | TRBJ1-1 | 13
TGTGCCATCAGTCCTGCGCGGGTCAACACCGGGGAGCTGTTTTTT | CAISPARVNTGELFF | . | TRBV10-3 | . | TRBJ2-2 | 15
TGTGCCAGCAGCGATGACGGCTACTCTGGAAACACCATATATTTT | CASSDDGYSGNTIYF | . | TRBV11-2 | . | TRBJ1-3 | 15
TGTGCCAGCTCTGCTCAGGCTAACTATGGCTACACCTTC | CASSAQANYGYTF | . | TRBV18 | . | TRBJ1-2 | 13
TGTGCCAGCAGTTGGGACAGGGGGTTCGATGAGCAGTTCTTC | CASSWDRGFDEQFF | once | TRBV6-1 | TRBD1 | TRBJ2-1 | 14
TGTGCCAGCAGCTTAAGCCTAGCGGGGGCACACAATGAGCAGTTCTTC | CASSLSLAGAHNEQFF | . | TRBV7-9 | TRBD2 | TRBJ2-1 | 16
TGCGCCAGCAGCCAAGATCTCAGGAGCCCCAGGCAGGCACCTCGAGGGAATGAGCAGTTCTTC | CASSQDLRSPRQAPRGNEQFF | . | TRBV4-3 | . | TRBJ2-1 | 21
TGTGCCAGCAGCCCCATTGGAACGGGGGAGACCCAGTACTTC | CASSPIGTGETQYF | . | TRBV7-3 | . | TRBJ2-5 | 14
TGCAGCGTGGCAGGGACAGGGGGCTCTGGAACTGAAGCTTTCTTT | CSVAGTGGSGTEAFF | . | TRBV29-1 | TRBD1 | TRBJ1-1 | 15
TGTGCCAGCAGTGCGAGTTACACCACAGATACGCAGTATTTT | CASSASYTTDTQYF | . | TRBV2 | . | TRBJ2-3 | 14
TGTGCCAGCAGCGAACAGGGGAGGTACTACGAGCAGTACTTC | CASSEQGRYYEQYF | . | TRBV28 | . | TRBJ2-7 | 14
TGTGCCAGCAGCTTGATGGGGGTTTTGGGCACTGAAGCTTTCTTT | CASSLMGVLGTEAFF | once | TRBV7-9 | . | TRBJ1-1 | 15
TGTGCCAGCAGTTTATCCTGGGGGCGGGTAGCCAAAAACATTCAGTACTTC | CASSLSWGRVAKNIQYF | . | TRBV27 | . | TRBJ2-4 | 17
TGTGCCAGCAGCTCAGCGGGCAGGGAGCAGTTCTTC | CASSSAGREQFF | . | TRBV5-4 | . | TRBJ2-1 | 12
TGTGCCAGTAGTATAGGAGGTACAGTCCCTAACTATGGCTACACCTTC | CASSIGGTVPNYGYTF | . | TRBV19 | . | TRBJ1-2 | 16
TGTGCCAGCAGTAGGATCGGGACAGGGACTTCACCCCTCCACTTT | CASSRIGTGTSPLHF | . | TRBV27 | TRBD1 | TRBJ1-6 | 15
TGTGCCAGCAGCCCTCGAGGGAGTTCAACTAATGAAAAACTGTTTTTT | CASSPRGSSTNEKLFF | . | TRBV14 | . | TRBJ1-4 | 16
TGTGCCAGCAGGAAAGGGACAGGGGATTCGTGGGAGACCCAGTACTTC | CASRKGTGDSWETQYF | . | TRBV2 | TRBD1 | TRBJ2-5 | 16
TGTGCCAGCAGCTTACTTAGGGCGGGGCAAGAGACCCAGTACTTC | CASSLLRAGQETQYF | . | TRBV7-2 | . | TRBJ2-5 | 15
TGTGCCTCAGCCACCGGGACAGGGAATTCACCCCTCCACTTT | CASATGTGNSPLHF | . | TRBV30 | TRBD1 | TRBJ1-6 | 14
TGTGCCAGCTCGCACCCGGGACAGGGGGCAGGGGAGCAGTTCTTC | CASSHPGQGAGEQFF | . | TRBV18 | TRBD1 | TRBJ2-1 | 15
TGCCTATCCGGGGGCATCTATGGCTACACCTTC | CLSGGIYGYTF | . | TRBV20-1 | . | TRBJ1-2 | 11